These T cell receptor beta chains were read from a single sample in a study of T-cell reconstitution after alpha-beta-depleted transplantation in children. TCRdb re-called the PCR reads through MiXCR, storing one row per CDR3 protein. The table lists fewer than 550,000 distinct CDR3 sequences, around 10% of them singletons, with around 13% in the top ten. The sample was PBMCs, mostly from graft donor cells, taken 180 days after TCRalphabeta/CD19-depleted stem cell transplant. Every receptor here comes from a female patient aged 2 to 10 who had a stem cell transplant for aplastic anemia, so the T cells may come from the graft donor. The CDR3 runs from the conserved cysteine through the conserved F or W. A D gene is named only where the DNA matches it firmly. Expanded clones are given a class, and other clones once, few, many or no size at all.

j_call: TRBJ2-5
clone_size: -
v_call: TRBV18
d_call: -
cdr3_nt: TGTGCCAGCTCACCGTCCTCCATAAGGGAGACCCAGTACTTC
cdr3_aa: CASSPSSIRETQYF

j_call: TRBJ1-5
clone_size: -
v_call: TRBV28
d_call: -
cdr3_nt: TGTGCCAGCCAGGGCAGGGGTGGACTACAGCCCCAGCATTTT
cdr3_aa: CASQGRGGLQPQHF

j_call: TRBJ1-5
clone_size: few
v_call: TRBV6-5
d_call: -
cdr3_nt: TGTGCCAGCAGTTTCCAGGGGAGGAATCAGCCCCAGCATTTT
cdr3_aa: CASSFQGRNQPQHF

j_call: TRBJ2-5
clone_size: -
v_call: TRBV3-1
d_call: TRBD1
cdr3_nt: TGTGCCAGCAGCCTCAACCGGGACAGGGGGCCAGAGACCCAGTACTTC
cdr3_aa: CASSLNRDRGPETQYF

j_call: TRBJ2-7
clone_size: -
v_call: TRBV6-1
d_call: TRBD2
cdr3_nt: TGTGCCAGCAGGGGGACTAGCGGGAGTCATGGTTACGAGCAGTACTTC
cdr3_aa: CASRGTSGSHGYEQYF

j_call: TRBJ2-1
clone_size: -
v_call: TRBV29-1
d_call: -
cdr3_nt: TGCAGCGTTAGTAGCTTAAATGAGCAGTTCTTC
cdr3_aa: CSVSSLNEQFF

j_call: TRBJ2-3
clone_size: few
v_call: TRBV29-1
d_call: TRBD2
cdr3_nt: TGCAGCGTTCTTGGCGGGAGTTTGTCTACAGATACGCAGTATTTT
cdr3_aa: CSVLGGSLSTDTQYF

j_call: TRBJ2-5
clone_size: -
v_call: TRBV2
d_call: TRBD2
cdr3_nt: TGTGCCAGCAGGGCCAGACTAGCGGCGCAAGTGACCCAGTACTTC
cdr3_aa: CASRARLAAQVTQYF

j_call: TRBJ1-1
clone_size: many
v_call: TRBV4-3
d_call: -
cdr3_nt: TGCGCCAGCAGCCAAAGGGGTTTGTACACTGAAGCTTTCTTT
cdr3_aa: CASSQRGLYTEAFF

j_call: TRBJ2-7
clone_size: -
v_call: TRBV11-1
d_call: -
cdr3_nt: TGTGCCAGCAGGAGTACTTTCGACTGGGACCCCGAAACCTACGAGCAGTACTTC
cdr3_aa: CASRSTFDWDPETYEQYF

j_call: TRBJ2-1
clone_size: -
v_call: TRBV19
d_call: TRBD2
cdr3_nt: TGTGCCAGCAGCGGGAGAAGTTGGAATGAGCAGTTCTTC
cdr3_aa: CASSGRSWNEQFF

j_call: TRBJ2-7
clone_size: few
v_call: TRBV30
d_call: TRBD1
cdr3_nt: TGTGCCTGGGACAGGGGATCGCCCTACGAGCAGTACTTC
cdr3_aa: CAWDRGSPYEQYF

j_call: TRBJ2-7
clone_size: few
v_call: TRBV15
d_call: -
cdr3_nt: TGTGCCACCAGCAGGGACATCGGGAGCCCCGGGGACGAGCAGTACTTC
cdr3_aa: CATSRDIGSPGDEQYF

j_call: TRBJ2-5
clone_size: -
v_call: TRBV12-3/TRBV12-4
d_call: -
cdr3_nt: TGTGCCAGCAGCCAGGACTTCCAAGAGACCCAGTACTTC
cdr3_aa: CASSQDFQETQYF

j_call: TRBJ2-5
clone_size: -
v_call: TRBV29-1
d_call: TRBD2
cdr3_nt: TGCAGCGTTGAGGGGCGGGAGGGCCTGGAGACCCAGTACTTC
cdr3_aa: CSVEGREGLETQYF

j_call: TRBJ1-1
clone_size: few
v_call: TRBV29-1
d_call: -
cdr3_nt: TGCAGCGTTAGGACAGTGAACATGAACACTGAAGCTTTCTTT
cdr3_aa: CSVRTVNMNTEAFF

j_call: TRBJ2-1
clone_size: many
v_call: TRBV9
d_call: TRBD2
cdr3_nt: TGTGCCAGCAGCGTGACTAGCGGGAGCTACAATGAGCAGTTCTTC
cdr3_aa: CASSVTSGSYNEQFF

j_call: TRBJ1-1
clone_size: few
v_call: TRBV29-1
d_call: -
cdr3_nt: TGCAGCGTTGGCGGGGGCGTGAACACTGAAGCTTTCTTT
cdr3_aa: CSVGGGVNTEAFF

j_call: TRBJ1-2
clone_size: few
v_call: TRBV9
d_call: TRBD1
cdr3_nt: TGTGCCAGCAGCGTAGATAGGAGTGGGGACAGGGGTCGCTATGGCTACACCTTC
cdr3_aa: CASSVDRSGDRGRYGYTF

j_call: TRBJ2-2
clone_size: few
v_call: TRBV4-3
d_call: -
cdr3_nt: TGCGCCAGCAGCCAAGATGGGGTCTTCGGCGCGGGTGGAACCGGGGAGCTGTTTTTT
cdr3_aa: CASSQDGVFGAGGTGELFF

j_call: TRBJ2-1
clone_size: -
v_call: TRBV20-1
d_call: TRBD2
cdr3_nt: TGCAGTGCTAGAGATCAGTGGGAGGGCCTCTCCTACAATGAGCAGTTCTTC
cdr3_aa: CSARDQWEGLSYNEQFF

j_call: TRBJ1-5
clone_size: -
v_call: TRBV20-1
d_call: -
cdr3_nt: TGCAGTGCTCAGAAAGGGGGAGAGATAAATCAGCCCCAGCATTTT
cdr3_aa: CSAQKGGEINQPQHF

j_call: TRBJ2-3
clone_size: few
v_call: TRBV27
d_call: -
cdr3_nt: TGTGCCAGCAGTTTTCTAGCGCCTCGCAGCACAGATACGCAGTATTTT
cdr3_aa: CASSFLAPRSTDTQYF

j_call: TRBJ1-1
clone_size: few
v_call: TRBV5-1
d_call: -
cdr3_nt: TGCGCCAGCAGCTTGGAGGGGGGGCTTGAAGCTTTCTTT
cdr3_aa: CASSLEGGLEAFF

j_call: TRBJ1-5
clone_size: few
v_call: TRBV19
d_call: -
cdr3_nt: TGTGCCAGTAGTATAGGGCAGGGCAGTGATCAGCCCCAGCATTTT
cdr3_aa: CASSIGQGSDQPQHF

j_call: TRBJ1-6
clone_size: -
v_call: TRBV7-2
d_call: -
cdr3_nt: TGTGCCAGCAGCTTAGCGGGGGGGGCGATCGGTTCACCCCTCCACTTT
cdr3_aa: CASSLAGGAIGSPLHF

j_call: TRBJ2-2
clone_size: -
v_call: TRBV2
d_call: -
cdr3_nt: TGTGCCAGCAACAGGATAAACACCGGGGAGCTGTTTTTT
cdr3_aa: CASNRINTGELFF

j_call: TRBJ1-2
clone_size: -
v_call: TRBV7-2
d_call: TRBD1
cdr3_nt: TGTGCCAGCAGCCTTCTACCGGGACAGGGATCCTATGGCTACACCTTC
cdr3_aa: CASSLLPGQGSYGYTF

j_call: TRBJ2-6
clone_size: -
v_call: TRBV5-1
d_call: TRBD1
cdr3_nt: TGCGCCAGCAGCTCGTCAGGGGGCCTGATAACTGGGGCCAACGTCCTGACTTTC
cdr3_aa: CASSSSGGLITGANVLTF

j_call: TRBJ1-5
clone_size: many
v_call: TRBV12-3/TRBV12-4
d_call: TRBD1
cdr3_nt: TGTGCCAGCAGCCTGGGACAGTCTAGCAATCAGCCCCAGCATTTT
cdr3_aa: CASSLGQSSNQPQHF

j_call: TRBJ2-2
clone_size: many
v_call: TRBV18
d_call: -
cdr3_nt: TGTGCCAGCTCACCATTGGGAGTCGGGGAGCTGTTTTTT
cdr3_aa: CASSPLGVGELFF

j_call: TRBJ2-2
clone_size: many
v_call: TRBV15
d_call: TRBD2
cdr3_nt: TGTGCCACCAGCAGAACACGCTCCCTGGGCGGGAGTGTAACCGGGGAGCTGTTTTTT
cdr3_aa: CATSRTRSLGGSVTGELFF

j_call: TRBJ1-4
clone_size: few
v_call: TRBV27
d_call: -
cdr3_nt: TGTGCCAGCAGTCCACTCTATGAGAGGTGGACTAATGAAAAACTGTTTTTT
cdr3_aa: CASSPLYERWTNEKLFF

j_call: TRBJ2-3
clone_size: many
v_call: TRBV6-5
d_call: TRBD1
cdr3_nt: TGTGCCAGCAGTAACGGAACAGGGGACACAGATACGCAGTATTTT
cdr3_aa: CASSNGTGDTDTQYF

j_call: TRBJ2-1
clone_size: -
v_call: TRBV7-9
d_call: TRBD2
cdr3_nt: TGTGCCAGCAGCTTGCGGGGGACTAGCGGGAGGAGCCATGAGCAGTTCTTC
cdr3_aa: CASSLRGTSGRSHEQFF

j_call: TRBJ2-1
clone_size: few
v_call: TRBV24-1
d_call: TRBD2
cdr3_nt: TGTGCCACCAGTGGCTCCGGGACTAGCTCCTACAATGAGCAGTTCTTC
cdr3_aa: CATSGSGTSSYNEQFF

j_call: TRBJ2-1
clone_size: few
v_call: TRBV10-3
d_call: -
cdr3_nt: TGTGCCATCAGAGATCAAGAAGCCTACAATGAGCAGTTCTTC
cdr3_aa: CAIRDQEAYNEQFF

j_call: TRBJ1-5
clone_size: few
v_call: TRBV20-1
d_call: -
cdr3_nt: TGCAGTGCTTGGACCGGGTATAGCAATCAGCCCCAGCATTTT
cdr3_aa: CSAWTGYSNQPQHF

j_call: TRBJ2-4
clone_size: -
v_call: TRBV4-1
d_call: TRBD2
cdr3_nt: TGCGCCAGCAGCCAAGGCCCTATCAGGCTAGCGGGAGGGTCGGCCAAAAACATTCAGTACTTC
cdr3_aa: CASSQGPIRLAGGSAKNIQYF

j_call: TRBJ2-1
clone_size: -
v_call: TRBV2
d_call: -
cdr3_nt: TGTGCCAGCAGTGAAGGGCAGACTTCCTACAATGAGCAGTTCTTC
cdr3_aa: CASSEGQTSYNEQFF

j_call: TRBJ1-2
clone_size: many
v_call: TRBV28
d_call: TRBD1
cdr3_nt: TGTGCCAGCAGTTTAATGGGGGACAGGGGGAACTATGGCTACACCTTC
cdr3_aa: CASSLMGDRGNYGYTF

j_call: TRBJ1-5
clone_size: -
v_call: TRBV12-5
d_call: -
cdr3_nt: TGTGCTAGTGGCCTGGGGACTAATCAGCCCCAGCATTTT
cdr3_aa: CASGLGTNQPQHF

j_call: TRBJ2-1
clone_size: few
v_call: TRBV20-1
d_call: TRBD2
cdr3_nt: TGCAGTGCTACCCGGACTAGCGCATACAATGAGCAGTTCTTC
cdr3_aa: CSATRTSAYNEQFF

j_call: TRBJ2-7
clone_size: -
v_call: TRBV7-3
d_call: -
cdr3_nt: TGTGCCAGCAGTACCGGGAGTGGCTACGAGCAGTACTTC
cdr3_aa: CASSTGSGYEQYF

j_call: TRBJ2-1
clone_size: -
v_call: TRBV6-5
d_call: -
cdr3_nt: TGTGCCAGCAGTTACTCTGGCGGGGTTCCCTACAATGAGCAGTTCTTC
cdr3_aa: CASSYSGGVPYNEQFF

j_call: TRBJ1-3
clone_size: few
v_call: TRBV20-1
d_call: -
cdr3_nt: TGCAGTGCTAGGGGAGGACAGTCTGGAAACACCATATATTTT
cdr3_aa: CSARGGQSGNTIYF

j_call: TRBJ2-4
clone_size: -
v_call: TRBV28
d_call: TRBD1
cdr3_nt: TGTGCCAGCAGTTTAGGACAGGGGGCCCCTCGGCCCAAAAACATTCAGTACTTC
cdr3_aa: CASSLGQGAPRPKNIQYF

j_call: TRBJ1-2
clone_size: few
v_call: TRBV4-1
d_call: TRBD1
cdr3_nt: TGCGCCAGCAGCCTTGACAGGGAAGCTAGCTACACCTTC
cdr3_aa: CASSLDREASYTF

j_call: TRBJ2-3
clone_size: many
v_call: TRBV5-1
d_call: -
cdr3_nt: TGCGCCAGCAGCCCGGGACTGGAGGAAGGCGATACGCAGTATTTT
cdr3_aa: CASSPGLEEGDTQYF

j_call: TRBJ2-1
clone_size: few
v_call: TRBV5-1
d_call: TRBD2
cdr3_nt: TGCGCCAGCAGCCCCCTGCGGACTAGCTCCTACAATGAGCAGTTCTTC
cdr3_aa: CASSPLRTSSYNEQFF

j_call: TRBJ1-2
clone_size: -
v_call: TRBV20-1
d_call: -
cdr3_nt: TGCAGTGCTAGCGGCACCAACTATGGCTACACCTTC
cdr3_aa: CSASGTNYGYTF